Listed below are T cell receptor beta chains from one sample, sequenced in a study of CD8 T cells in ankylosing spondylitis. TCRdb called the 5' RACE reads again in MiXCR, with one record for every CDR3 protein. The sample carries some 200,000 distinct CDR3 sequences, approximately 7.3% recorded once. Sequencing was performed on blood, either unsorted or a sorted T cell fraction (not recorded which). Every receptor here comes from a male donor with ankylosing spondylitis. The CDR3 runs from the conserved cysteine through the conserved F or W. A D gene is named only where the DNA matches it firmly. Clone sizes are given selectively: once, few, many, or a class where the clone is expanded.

CASSLVWDSQYEQYF	TGTGCCAGCAGCTTAGTGTGGGACAGCCAGTACGAGCAGTACTTC	TRBD1	TRBV7-2	TRBJ2-7	many
CASSERGGLTPYNEQFF	TGTGCCAGCAGTGAACGAGGGGGACTAACCCCTTACAATGAGCAGTTCTTC	-	TRBV6-4	TRBJ2-1	many
CASTRSVGTLGNTIYF	TGTGCCAGCACTAGATCCGTCGGGACACTAGGAAACACCATATATTTT	-	TRBV2	TRBJ1-3	many
CATSDLREQYF	TGTGCCACCAGTGATTTGCGGGAGCAGTACTTC	-	TRBV24-1	TRBJ2-7	many
CASSPLQDSQETQYF	TGTGCCAGCAGTCCTCTCCAGGACAGCCAAGAGACCCAGTACTTC	-	TRBV6-1	TRBJ2-5	-
CSARDFYGYTF	TGCAGTGCCCGGGACTTTTATGGCTACACCTTC	-	TRBV20-1	TRBJ1-2	many
CASSHGTSGGTDTQYF	TGCGCCAGCAGCCACGGGACTAGCGGAGGGACAGATACGCAGTATTTT	TRBD2	TRBV5-1	TRBJ2-3	-
CASSGPGQGYYEQYF	TGTGCCAGCAGTGGTCCGGGACAGGGTTACTACGAGCAGTACTTC	TRBD1	TRBV6-1	TRBJ2-7	few
CASSQSGTRYLAYEQYF	TGTGCCAGCAGCCAGTCCGGAACAAGGTACCTGGCCTACGAGCAGTACTTC	-	TRBV7-2	TRBJ2-7	-
CASSYEALNTEAFF	TGTGCCAGCAGCTATGAGGCCCTGAACACTGAAGCTTTCTTT	-	TRBV7-2	TRBJ1-1	many
CASSLGAGGGYGYTF	TGTGCCAGCAGTCTGGGGGCAGGCGGAGGATATGGCTACACCTTC	-	TRBV27	TRBJ1-2	few
CASSPGGPNEKLFF	TGTGCCAGCAGCCCAGGCGGTCCTAATGAAAAACTGTTTTTT	-	TRBV11-2	TRBJ1-4	-
CASSFLGGSYEQYF	TGTGCCAGCAGTTTTCTGGGGGGCTCCTACGAGCAGTACTTC	-	TRBV27	TRBJ2-7	many
CASSPGLSEQYF	TGTGCCAGCAGCCCGGGACTCAGCGAGCAGTACTTC	-	TRBV14	TRBJ2-7	many
CSARAPGLQETQYF	TGCAGTGCTAGAGCTCCGGGACTGCAAGAGACCCAGTACTTC	-	TRBV20-1	TRBJ2-5	few
CASSYSAFNQPQHF	TGTGCCAGCAGTTACTCGGCCTTCAATCAGCCCCAGCATTTT	-	TRBV6-2/TRBV6-3	TRBJ1-5	few
CASSQLTGDGETQYF	TGCGCCAGCAGCCAATTGACAGGGGATGGGGAGACCCAGTACTTC	TRBD1	TRBV4-3	TRBJ2-5	once
CASSSPAGDNEQFF	TGTGCCAGCAGCTCGCCGGCCGGGGACAATGAGCAGTTCTTC	-	TRBV11-3	TRBJ2-1	-
CASYPGLAGGHRTGELFF	TGCGCCAGTTATCCGGGACTAGCGGGGGGGCATCGCACCGGGGAGCTGTTTTTT	TRBD2	TRBV4-3	TRBJ2-2	many
CSARSGTGVGEQYF	TGCAGTGCTCGGTCCGGGACAGGGGTGGGCGAGCAGTACTTC	TRBD1	TRBV20-1	TRBJ2-7	many
CSARPFRGTTLSYEQYF	TGCAGTGCTAGACCCTTCCGTGGGACTACCCTCTCCTACGAGCAGTACTTC	TRBD2	TRBV20-1	TRBJ2-7	few
CSARPPIYRSSYEQYF	TGCAGTGCTAGGCCCCCAATATACAGGAGCTCCTACGAGCAGTACTTC	-	TRBV20-1	TRBJ2-7	many
CASSSIRPRLGNTEAFF	TGTGCCAGCAGTTCAATTCGACCCAGGTTGGGGAACACTGAAGCTTTCTTT	-	TRBV28	TRBJ1-1	many
CASSQDQGASTDTQYF	TGCGCCAGCAGCCAAGATCAGGGGGCTTCCACAGATACGCAGTATTTT	TRBD1	TRBV4-3	TRBJ2-3	many
CASSSHRGQPQHF	TGTGCCAGCAGCTCGCATAGGGGGCAGCCCCAGCATTTT	-	TRBV7-2	TRBJ1-5	many
CASRASGRGDEQFF	TGTGCCAGCAGAGCTAGCGGGAGGGGCGATGAGCAGTTCTTC	TRBD2	TRBV6-1	TRBJ2-1	-
CASSQVGGLGYGYTF	TGCGCCAGCAGCCAAGTTGGGGGGCTCGGCTATGGCTACACCTTC	-	TRBV4-1	TRBJ1-2	many
CASSQMTSGAYEQYF	TGCGCCAGCAGCCAAATGACTAGCGGGGCCTACGAGCAGTACTTC	TRBD2	TRBV4-3	TRBJ2-7	many